What follows are 16 T cell receptor beta chains derived from one specimen sequenced in a study of T-cell reconstitution after alpha-beta-depleted transplantation in children. The library targeted TCRbeta and was prepared with unique molecular identifiers. TCRdb reprocessed the PCR reads via MiXCR and lists one record per CDR3 protein. The sample yields roughly 250,000 distinct CDR3 sequences, roughly 8.2% seen once. The source was PBMCs, mostly from graft donor cells, collected 180 days after TCRalphabeta/CD19-depleted stem cell transplant. The origin of the receptors is a male patient under 18 who had a stem cell transplant for acute lymphoblastic leukemia, so the T cells may come from the graft donor.

V is TRBV19 and J is TRBJ2-2, with TRBD1 as a possible D gene (5 bases). This CDR3 is built from 14 residues. The germline V gene encodes CDR1 LNHDA and CDR2 SQIVND (reference sequence). Trimming left V 6 bases short and J 1 base short, with 9 bases between. Here the CDR3 DNA reads TGTGCCAGTAGGCCCGACAGGAACACCGGGGAGCTGTTTTTT. Translated, it gives CASRPDRNTGELFF. Looking up the rest from reference TRBV19 and TRBJ2-2 gives the full variable domain: DGGITQSPKYLFRKEGQNVTLSCEQNLNHDAMYWYRQDPGQGLRLIYYSQIVNDFQKGDIAEGYSVSREKKESFPLTVTSAQKNPTAFYLCASRPDRNTGELFFGEGSRLTVL.

This chain joins TRBV9 and TRBJ2-2, with TRBD2 identical over 10 bases. CDR3 length: 14 residues. After removal of 9 bases from V and 6 bases from J, the junction contained 8 bases not matched to a gene. From germline, CDR1 is SGDLS and CDR2 YYNGEE. The chain's CDR3 is CATKREGQAGELFF. CDR3 coding DNA: TGTGCCACCAAGCGGGAGGGCCAGGCCGGGGAGCTGTTTTTT.

Ten or more counts support this clonotype. The chain carries TRBV7-9 and TRBJ2-6, with D hard to call. This CDR3 region has 13 residues. Trimming removed 6 bases from V and 0 bases from J, with 3 bases in between. Germline CDR1 SEHNR, CDR2 FQNEAQ (reference sequence). The CDR3 DNA sequence: TGTGCCAGCAGGGCCTCTGGGGCCAACGTCCTGACTTTC. Translating it yields CASRASGANVLTF.

This clonotype was detected only a few times. This chain uses TRBV11-2 with TRBJ2-7, with a tentative D call TRBD2 (6 bases). The germline CDR1 and CDR2 sequences are SGHAT and FQNNGV. V lost 4 bases to trimming and J lost 3 bases, with 19 bases between them. This CDR3 comprises 16 residues. The CDR3 DNA sequence: TGTGCCAGCAGCTCGGTAGGGTGGAGGGAAGACTACGAGCAGTACTTC. The encoded protein is CASSSVGWREDYEQYF. The variable domain in full, completed from reference TRBV11-2 and TRBJ2-7, reads EAGVAQSPRYKIIEKRQSVAFWCNPISGHATLYWYQQILGQGPKLLIQFQNNGVVDDSQLPKDRFSAERLKGVDSTLKIQPAKLEDSAVYLCASSSVGWREDYEQYFGPGTRLTVT.

The chain uses TRBV28 and TRBJ2-7; TRBD1 is a possible D gene (5 bases). V lost 5 bases, J lost 5 bases, and 25 bases lay in between. This CDR3 has 17 residues. Germline V gene data show CDR1 as MDHEN and CDR2 as SYDVKM. CDR3 bases: TGTGCCAGCAGTATACGGGTTTGGGGCTGGATGGGCGACGAGCAGTACTTC. Translation: CASSIRVWGWMGDEQYF. Together with reference TRBV28 and TRBJ2-7, the CDR3 gives the full variable domain: DVKVTQSSRYLVKRTGEKVFLECVQDMDHENMFWYRQDPGLGLRLIYFSYDVKMKEKGDIPEGYSVSREKKERFSLILESASTNQTSMYLCASSIRVWGWMGDEQYFGPGTRLTVT.

In its sample, this clonotype was seen many times. This chain connects TRBV11-2 to TRBJ2-3; 8 bases map to TRBD2. Looked up from germline, CDR1 is SGHAT and CDR2 is FQNNGV. Germline trimming cut 3 bases from V and 3 bases from J; bases unmatched to any gene: 8. The length of the CDR3 is 16 residues. The CDR3 is CASSFYQRGRTDTQYF. The DNA of the CDR3 is TGTGCCAGCAGCTTTTACCAGCGGGGGAGGACAGATACGCAGTATTTT.

This clonotype was seen at least ten times. The rearrangement joins TRBV7-9 to TRBJ2-3, with 8 bases matching TRBD2. Germline-derived CDR1 and CDR2 are SEHNR and FQNEAQ (reference sequence). Trimming removed 0 bases from V and 11 bases from J; junction bases left unmatched: 7. This CDR3 is 14 amino acids long. The CDR3, as DNA: TGTGCCAGCAGCTTAGCTAGCGGGGCCTCGGGGCAGTATTTT. This gives the protein CASSLASGASGQYF.

This clonotype was seen repeatedly, ten times or more. This sequence joins TRBV18 and TRBJ1-1; possibly TRBD1 for D (6 bases). V was cut by 3 bases and J by 8 bases, with 22 bases left in between. The length of the CDR3 is 16 residues. The germline CDR1 and CDR2 sequences are KGHSH and LQKENI. Here the CDR3 reads CASSPRRGRGASEAFF. CDR3 sequence (DNA): TGTGCCAGCTCACCCCGGCGGGGGCGGGGAGCCTCGGAAGCTTTCTTT.

This clonotype was counted many times. One end of the junction does not line up with germline, which may come from a read error. The CDR3 DNA is TGCAGCGTTGAACGGGGCTTGAAAACTGAAGCTTTCTTT. Its protein product is CSVERGLKTEAFF. The genes are TRBV29-1 and TRBJ1-1; a possible D gene is TRBD1 (5 bases). This CDR3 has 13 residues. The V gene's germline CDR1 is SQVTM and CDR2 ANQGSEA. The whole variable domain, remainder taken from reference TRBV29-1 and TRBJ1-1, is SAVISQKPSRDICQRGTSLTIQCQVDSQVTMMFWYRQQPGQSLTLIATANQGSEATYESGFVIDKFPISRPNLTFSTLTVSNMSPEDSSIYLCSVERGLKTEAFFGQGTRLTVV.

This clonotype was seen at least ten times. The V and J genes are TRBV5-1 and TRBJ2-1; 12 nucleotides agree with TRBD2. The V gene end was trimmed by 4 bases and the J gene end by 8 bases; junction bases not matched to a gene: 7. Germline V lookup: CDR1 SGHRS, CDR2 YFSETQ. The length of the CDR3 is 15 residues. As DNA, the CDR3 is TGCGCCAGCAGCCCGACTAGCGGGAGTAAGTATGAGCAGTTCTTC. Its protein is CASSPTSGSKYEQFF.

This clonotype was counted many times. The rearrangement links TRBV12-3 or TRBV12-4 to TRBJ1-5, with D maybe TRBD1 (6 bases). The CDR3 loop spans 15 amino acids. The ends were cut back, 1 base at V and 6 bases at J, with 13 bases in the middle. The chain's CDR3 is CASSLVTGGGQPQHF. CDR3 nucleotide sequence: TGTGCCAGCAGTTTAGTGACAGGAGGGGGTCAGCCCCAGCATTTT.

This clonotype was seen repeatedly, ten times or more. The chain uses TRBV28 and TRBJ1-2; TRBD1 aligns across 7 bases. Germline V gene lookup returns CDR1 MDHEN and CDR2 SYDVKM. Losses at the gene ends were 5 bases for V and 5 bases for J; bases not matched to a gene: 2. The CDR3 is made up of 12 amino acids. CDR3 protein: CASSDREYGYTF. In DNA, the CDR3 is TGTGCCAGCAGTGACAGGGAGTATGGCTACACCTTC.

In this sample, this clonotype turned up many times. V and J are TRBV9 and TRBJ1-2; unclear D gene. The CDR3 is 11 amino acids. V gave up 4 bases and J gave up 9 bases, with 10 bases separating them. The germline V gene has CDR1 SGDLS and CDR2 YYNGEE. The CDR3, as DNA: TGTGCCAGCAGCTCGCCCTCGAGCTACACCTTC. Translated: CASSSPSSYTF.

This clonotype was found a few times. J is TRBJ2-7 and V is TRBV20-1; D may be TRBD1 (9 bases). Trimming pared 7 bases from V and 4 bases from J, leaving 17 bases between. CDR1 and CDR2 from the germline V gene are DFQATT and SNEGSKA (reference sequence). CDR3 length: 13 residues. The CDR3, as DNA: TGCAGTGTCCGGGGGGGACAGGGATACGAGCAGTACTTC. It codes for CSVRGGQGYEQYF.

This clonotype was recorded many times. The chain uses TRBV5-1 and TRBJ2-1; 8 bases are a match to TRBD2. Germline V gene lookup returns CDR1 SGHRS and CDR2 YFSETQ. After removal of 0 bases from V and 13 bases from J, the junction contained 12 bases not matched to a gene. This CDR3 is built from 15 residues. The CDR3, as DNA: TGCGCCAGCAGCTTGGATCTTGGGGTAGCGGGAACACAGTTCTTC. Residues: CASSLDLGVAGTQFF.

Notes on this clonotype: A much larger clone lies a single base off, so this may be a read error. The chain carries TRBV6-5 and TRBJ1-3; D not certain. The CDR3 spans 14 residues. The germline gives CDR1 MNHEY, CDR2 SVGAGI. Here the CDR3 DNA reads TGTGCCAGCAGTTACTCGGACTCTGGACACACCATATATTTT. Residues: CASSYSDSGHTIYF.